This TCR beta chain was profiled in a study of T-cell reconstitution after alpha-beta-depleted transplantation in children. The length of the CDR3 is 14 residues. Germline loops: CDR1 KGHDR, CDR2 SFDVKD. V dropped 5 bases and J dropped 5 bases, with 14 bases sitting between them. Study conclusions and caveats: A year had passed since transplant, and T-cell counts and diversity by then came mostly from newly produced T cells. Surviving recipient T cells and thymic progenitors produced the high day-60 TCRbeta diversity seen in some patients. Reported findings indicate that, about two months after transplant, alpha-beta T cells came from several hundred expanded clones, which were derived from non-depleted graft cells.

Regarding this clonotype: Its antigen is as yet unknown.

Preparation of the TCRbeta library used unique molecular identifiers. TCRdb reprocessed the PCR reads via MiXCR and lists one record per CDR3 protein. The sample has 780,000 or so distinct CDR3 sequences, less than 20% seen once. The TCR sequence derives from a male patient under 18 who had a stem cell transplant for acute lymphoblastic leukemia, so the T cells may come from the graft donor. The chain is built from TRBV24-1 and TRBJ1-1; possibly TRBD1 for D (5 bases). Material: PBMCs, mostly from graft donor cells, obtained 360 days after TCRalphabeta/CD19-depleted stem cell transplant. CDR3 in DNA: TGTGCCACCAGTGGGTCAGGGTCGAGGACTGAAGCTTTCTTT. This sequence encodes CATSGSGSRTEAFF.